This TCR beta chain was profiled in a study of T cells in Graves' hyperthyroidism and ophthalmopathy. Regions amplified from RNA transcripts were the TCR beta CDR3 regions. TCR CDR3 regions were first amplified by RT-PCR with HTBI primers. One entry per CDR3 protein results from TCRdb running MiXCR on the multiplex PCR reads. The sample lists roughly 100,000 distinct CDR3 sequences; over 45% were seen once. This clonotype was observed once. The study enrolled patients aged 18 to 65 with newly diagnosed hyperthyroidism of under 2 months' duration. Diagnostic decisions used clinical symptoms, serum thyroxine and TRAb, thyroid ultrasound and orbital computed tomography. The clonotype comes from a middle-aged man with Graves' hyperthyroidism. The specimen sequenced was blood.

The CDR3 coding sequence is TGTGCCAGCAGTCAGGGGTACGGTCAGCCCCAGCATTTT. It encodes CASSQGYGQPQHF. The chain uses TRBV7-8 and TRBJ1-5; possibly TRBD1 for D (6 bases). Germline CDR1 reads SGHVS; CDR2 reads FQNEAQ. Trimming pared 6 bases from V and 6 bases from J, leaving 12 bases between. The CDR3 has 13 residues.